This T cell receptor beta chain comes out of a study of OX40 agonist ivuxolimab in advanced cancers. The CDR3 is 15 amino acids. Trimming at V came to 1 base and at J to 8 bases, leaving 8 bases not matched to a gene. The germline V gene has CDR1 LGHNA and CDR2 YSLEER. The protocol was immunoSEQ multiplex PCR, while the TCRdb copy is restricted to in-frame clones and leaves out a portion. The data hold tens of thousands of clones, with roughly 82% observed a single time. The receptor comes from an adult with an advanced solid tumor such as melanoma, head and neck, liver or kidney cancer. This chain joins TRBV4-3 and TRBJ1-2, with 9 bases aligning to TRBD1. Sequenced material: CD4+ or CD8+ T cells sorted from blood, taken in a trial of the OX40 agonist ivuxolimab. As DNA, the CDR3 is TGCGCCAGCAGCCAAGTCACAGGGGGCGGCGGAGGCTACACCTTC. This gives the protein CASSQVTGGGGGYTF.